The 22 T cell receptor beta chains below come from one sample, sequenced in a study of T cells in Graves' hyperthyroidism and ophthalmopathy (dated by TCRdb to the late 2010s). Libraries came from multiplex PCR. TCRdb lists the instrument as Illumina HiSeq 2000. Amplification of TCR beta CDR3 regions was carried out from RNA transcripts. The first round of RT-PCR for the TCR CDR3 was performed with the HTBI primer set and the Qiagen OneStep RT-PCR kit. TCRdb ran its own pipeline on the public reads, namely fastp trimming at Q25 and MiXCR clone calling, and kept in-frame beta chains. One record per CDR3 amino acid sequence lists the most common genes and DNA. The sample table shows 500,000 to 750,000 distinct CDR3 sequences, and approximately 44% are seen once. About 8% of the sample rests with the top ten. Sequenced input: peripheral blood or thyroid tissue (not recorded which). These receptors were obtained from a woman under 30 with Graves' hyperthyroidism.

This clonotype was recorded at least ten times. The chain uses TRBV12-5 and TRBJ2-7; a possible D gene is TRBD2 (6 bases). Germline lookup yields CDR1 LGHNT and CDR2 FRNRAP. V lost 1 base and J 7 bases, leaving 8 bases between the germline ends. The CDR3 spans 12 residues. In nucleotides, the CDR3 is TGTGCTAGTGGTTTGGGGGAGGTGGAGCAGTACTTC. It specifies CASGLGEVEQYF.

The V gene is TRBV7-8, the J gene TRBJ2-7; 13 bases are a match to TRBD2. The end of the DNA is better explained by TRBJ2-1, so the J call may be wrong. The CDR3 is 15 residues long. CDR1 is SGHVS, CDR2 FQNEAQ, per germline. CDR3 protein: CASSGLAGVLLEQFF. The CDR3 DNA follows: TGTGCCAGCAGCGGACTAGCGGGAGTTCTGCTTGAGCAGTTCTTC.

J is TRBJ2-1 and V is TRBV20-1, with D possibly being TRBD2 (5 bases). Germline V gives CDR1 DFQATT, CDR2 SNEGSKA (reference sequence). CDR3 size: 13 residues. V shed 5 bases and J shed 4 bases, with 12 bases lying between them. The CDR3 nucleotides read TGCAGTGCTCGAAAACTAGAATACAATGAGCAGTTCTTC. This encodes CSARKLEYNEQFF.

A single count supports this clonotype. This chain connects TRBV20-1 to TRBJ2-2; TRBD1 agrees at 7 bases. V gave up 6 bases and J gave up 3 bases; unmatched junction bases: 7. Germline CDR1 and CDR2: DFQATT and SNEGSKA (reference sequence). This CDR3 is built from 14 residues. The chain's CDR3 is CSAISDRDTGELFF. Written as DNA, the CDR3 is TGCAGTGCCATCAGTGACAGGGACACCGGGGAGCTGTTTTTT.

The chain has TRBV12-3 or TRBV12-4 and TRBJ1-1; D is unresolved. The CDR3 spans 14 residues. V lost 10 bases, J lost 0 bases, and 15 bases lay in between. This chain's CDR3 is CATSPGIMNTEAFF. The CDR3 coding sequence is TGTGCCACCTCCCCGGGTATCATGAACACTGAAGCTTTCTTT.

This sequence joins TRBV28 and TRBJ1-4, with 8 bases lining up with TRBD1. Trimming removed 6 bases from V and 4 bases from J; junction bases left unmatched: 7. The CDR3 is made up of 15 amino acids. CDR1 is MDHEN, CDR2 SYDVKM, per germline. The DNA of the CDR3 is TGTGCCAGCAGGGACAGGGATTCCTATAATGAAAAACTGTTTTTT. It is translated as CASRDRDSYNEKLFF.

A note on this clonotype: A much larger clone differs by one base, so this may be a read error. V gene TRBV6-6 combines with J gene TRBJ2-7, with D perhaps TRBD2 (5 bases). Germline values: CDR1 MNHNY, CDR2 SVGAGI (reference sequence). CDR3 size: 13 residues. Trimming removed 5 bases at V and 4 bases at J, with 12 bases between. The CDR3 nucleotides are TGTGCCAGCAGTAACGATTCGGGATACGAGCAGTACTTC. Protein sequence: CASSNDSGYEQYF.

This clonotype has ten or more counts. The chain couples TRBV12-5 to TRBJ2-7; D possibly corresponds to TRBD1 (6 bases). V lost 3 bases to trimming and J lost 1 base, with 22 bases between them. Germline V gene lookup returns CDR1 LGHNT and CDR2 FRNRAP. The CDR3 has 18 residues. In nucleotides, the CDR3 is TGTGCTAGTGGTTTCCGAACAGGGCTGGTTGAAAGGTCCTACGAGCAGTACTTC. Translation gives CASGFRTGLVERSYEQYF.

This clonotype was seen only a few times. The rearrangement uses TRBV7-2 and TRBJ2-7; 11 bases are a match to TRBD2. The J call may be wrong; the DNA end is better matched by TRBJ2-1. CDR3 length: 15 amino acids. CDR1 and CDR2 from the germline V gene are SGHTA and FQGNSA. The CDR3 nucleotides are TGTGCCAGCAGGATTATAGCGGGAGGGCCCGATGAGCAGTTCTTC. Residues: CASRIIAGGPDEQFF.

This clonotype was detected only once. The chain has TRBV7-2 and TRBJ1-6; a weak D match, TRBD1 (6 bases). This CDR3 has 17 residues. Trimming shortened V by 5 bases and J by 0 bases, and 14 bases separated the two germline ends. Germline CDR1 reads SGHTA; CDR2 reads FQGNSA. Here the CDR3 reads CASSAPQGSSYNSPLHF. The CDR3 nucleotides read TGTGCCAGCAGCGCACCTCAGGGGAGCTCCTATAATTCACCCCTCCACTTT.

This clonotype was observed at least ten times. The rearrangement links TRBV5-4 to TRBJ1-4; D not certain. Germline V gene lookup returns CDR1 SGHNT and CDR2 YYREEE (reference sequence). This CDR3 has 15 amino acids. Trimming removed 4 bases at V and 2 bases at J, with 12 bases between. CDR3 nucleotide sequence: TGTGCCAGCAGCCCCGTGGTAGGGACTAATGAAAAACTGTTTTTT. It specifies CASSPVVGTNEKLFF. Using reference TRBV5-4 and TRBJ1-4 for the parts outside the CDR3, the full variable domain is ETGVTQSPTHLIKTRGQQVTLRCSSQSGHNTVSWYQQALGQGPQFIFQYYREEENGRGNFPPRFSGLQFPNYSSELNVNALELDDSALYLCASSPVVGTNEKLFFGSGTQLSVL.

A remark on this clonotype: This may come from a read error, since a much larger clone is one base off. The V gene is TRBV5-1, the J gene TRBJ2-2, with TRBD1 as a possible D gene (5 bases). The CDR3 is 14 amino acids. Germline CDR1 reads SGHRS; CDR2 reads YFSETQ. CDR3 loop: CASRLHRNAGELFF. CDR3 DNA sequence: TGCGCCAGCAGATTGCACAGGAACGCCGGGGAGCTGTTTTTT.

This clonotype was recorded at least ten times. The DNA for the CDR3 is TGTGCCAGCAGGGACCCTAGGGCCGGGAACACTGAAGCTTTCTTT. As protein: CASRDPRAGNTEAFF. The J gene is TRBJ1-1, the V gene TRBV12-3 or TRBV12-4; unclear D gene. Trimming removed 6 bases from V and 1 base from J, with 15 bases in between. The CDR3 covers 15 residues.

The table lists this clonotype with a few counts. The chain is built from TRBV7-3 and TRBJ1-1; 9 nucleotides match TRBD1. The CDR3 spans 14 residues. With V trimmed by 5 bases and J by 11 bases, 12 bases remained unmatched. Germline V gene data show CDR1 as SGHTA and CDR2 as FQGTGA. CDR3 nucleotide sequence: TGTGCCAGCAGCCCCGACAGGGGGGCCGGGGGGGCTTTCTTT. Its protein product is CASSPDRGAGGAFF.

On this clonotype: One end of the junction does not line up with germline, which may come from a read error. The genes are TRBV29-1 and TRBJ2-7; TRBD1 agrees at 8 bases. This CDR3 has 14 residues. Germline V CDR1 and CDR2: SQVTM, ANQGSEA. The CDR3 DNA sequence: TGCAGCGTTGTCAGGGGGCGCGATTCCTACGAGCAGAACTTC. It translates to CSVVRGRDSYEQNF.

This clonotype has at least ten counts. The CDR3 reads CSAPRTGTTEAFF. CDR3 in DNA: TGCAGTGCCCCTAGGACAGGGACCACTGAAGCTTTCTTT. The rearrangement links TRBV20-1 to TRBJ1-1; 8 bases are shared with TRBD1. CDR1 and CDR2 from the germline V gene are DFQATT and SNEGSKA (reference sequence). The junction had 7 bases not matched to a gene; V was cut back by 6 bases and J by 4 bases. The CDR3 covers 13 residues.

This rearrangement joins TRBV20-1 to TRBJ2-7; TRBD1 matches at 8 bases. The J segment lost 6 bases and the V segment lost 5 bases, leaving 18 bases of the junction unmatched. In germline, CDR1 is DFQATT, CDR2 SNEGSKA (reference sequence). This CDR3 has 16 amino acids. The CDR3 DNA reads TGCAGTGCTCGCCCGCTCATGGACAGGGAAGTACTCGAGCAGTACTTC. This sequence encodes CSARPLMDREVLEQYF.

This clonotype was counted many times. The genes are TRBV20-1 and TRBJ1-4; perhaps TRBD1 as D (6 bases). V shed 6 bases and J shed 8 bases, with 22 bases lying between them. CDR1 DFQATT and CDR2 SNEGSKA come from the germline V gene (reference sequence). This CDR3 contains 15 residues. CDR3 bases: TGCAGTGCGGCCCACCAGGGGAGGACGGAAGAAAAACTGTTTTTT. It encodes CSAAHQGRTEEKLFF.

This clonotype was recorded many times. A junction end diverges from the germline sequence, so it may reflect a read error. The rearrangement uses TRBV5-4 and TRBJ1-1, with 9 bases identical to TRBD1. The CDR3 extends over 14 amino acids. Germline CDR1 reads SGHNT; CDR2 reads YYREEE (reference sequence). The CDR3 DNA sequence: TGTGCCAGCAGCTTTTTTACCGGGACAGGGAGGATTCGCTTT. It is translated as CASSFFTGTGRIRF.

This clonotype was recorded a few times. A read error may explain this, as a much larger clone is one base away. The J gene is TRBJ1-2, the V gene TRBV7-9, with a possible D match to TRBD1 (6 bases). Germline V gene data show CDR1 as SEHNR and CDR2 as FQNEAQ (reference sequence). The CDR3 is 15 residues long. CDR3 residues: CASSSGARLDYGYIF. CDR3 nucleotides: TGTGCCAGCAGCTCGGGGGCCCGTCTTGACTATGGCTACATCTTC.

A word on this clonotype: The junction differs from germline at one of its ends, possibly a read error. The chain uses TRBV4-2 and TRBJ1-1; weak D call: TRBD1 (6 bases). The germline V gene has CDR1 LGHNA and CDR2 YNFKEQ. The CDR3 has 15 amino acids. CDR3 sequence (DNA): TGTGCCAGCAGCCAACAGGAGGGGAGGGACACTGGAGCTTTCTTT. This gives the protein CASSQQEGRDTGAFF.

This sequence joins TRBV29-1 and TRBJ1-4; maybe TRBD1 (5 bases). CDR1 SQVTM and CDR2 ANQGSEA come from the germline V gene. This CDR3 has 10 residues. V lost 3 bases and J lost 13, with 9 bases in between. For the CDR3, the DNA is TGCAGCGTTGATCAGGGTAGACTGTTTTTT. It encodes CSVDQGRLFF.